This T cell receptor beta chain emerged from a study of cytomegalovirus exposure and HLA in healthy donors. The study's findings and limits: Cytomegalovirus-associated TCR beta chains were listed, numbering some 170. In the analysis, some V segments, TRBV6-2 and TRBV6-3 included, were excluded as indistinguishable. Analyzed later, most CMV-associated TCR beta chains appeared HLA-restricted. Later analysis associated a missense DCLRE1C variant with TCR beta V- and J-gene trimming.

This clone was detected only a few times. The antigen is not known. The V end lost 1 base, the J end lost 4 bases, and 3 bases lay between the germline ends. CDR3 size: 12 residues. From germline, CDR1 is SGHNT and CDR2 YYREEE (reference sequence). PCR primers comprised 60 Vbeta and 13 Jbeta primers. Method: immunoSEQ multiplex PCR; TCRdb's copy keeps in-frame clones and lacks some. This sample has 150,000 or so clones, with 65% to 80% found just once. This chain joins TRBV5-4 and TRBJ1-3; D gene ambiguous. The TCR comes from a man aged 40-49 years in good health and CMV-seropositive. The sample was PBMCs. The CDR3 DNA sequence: TGTGCCAGCAGCTTGCAAGGAAACACCATATATTTT. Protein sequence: CASSLQGNTIYF.